The 4 T cell receptor beta chains below come from one sample, sequenced in a study of post-analysis software for immune sequencing data. These receptors lack a known antigen. Each TCR beta cDNA library carried unique molecular identifiers. TCRdb passed the PCR reads through MiXCR, listing each CDR3 protein once. The table has roughly 650,000 distinct CDR3 sequences, approximately 59% seen once. The study, taken as a whole, reports: With TRBV5-6, TRBV5-1 and TRBV20-1 included, several TRBV segments were more frequent in patients than in controls.

The sample consisted of blood. The source is a girl aged 2-10 years with multiple sclerosis.

V usage is TRBV4-1 and J usage is TRBJ2-1; 7 bases map to TRBD2. This CDR3 is built from 15 residues. Germline-derived CDR1 and CDR2 are MGHRA and YSYEKL. The ends lost 1 base at V and 3 bases at J; junction bases unmatched: 3. CDR3 loop: CASSQVSGGYNEQFF. For the CDR3, the DNA is TGCGCCAGCAGCCAAGTATCGGGGGGCTACAATGAGCAGTTCTTC.

The chain couples TRBV11-2 to TRBJ2-5, with TRBD1 identical over 7 bases. CDR3 size: 16 residues. Germline V gives CDR1 SGHAT, CDR2 FQNNGV. V shed 5 bases, J shed 7 bases, and the junction held 16 bases outside the gene matches. As DNA, the CDR3 is TGTGCCAGCAGCATGACACAGGGGCGGCTTGGTGGGACCCAGTACTTC. As protein: CASSMTQGRLGGTQYF.

The rearrangement links TRBV11-2 to TRBJ2-2; 8 bases are shared with TRBD1. The V and J ends lost 2 bases and 7 bases, in that order; junction bases with no gene match: 15. Germline loops: CDR1 SGHAT, CDR2 FQNNGV. CDR3 length equals 18 residues. CDR3 region: CASSLLRGTPQGGGELFF. Here the CDR3 DNA reads TGTGCCAGCAGCTTATTACGAGGGACTCCACAGGGGGGCGGGGAGCTGTTTTTT.

The chain uses TRBV20-1 and TRBJ2-5, with D perhaps matching TRBD2 (5 bases). CDR1 and CDR2 from the germline V gene are DFQATT and SNEGSKA (reference sequence). Trimming left V 0 bases short and J 2 bases short, with 16 bases between. This CDR3 is 16 amino acids long. For the CDR3, the DNA is TGCAGTGCTAGAGATCGCTGGGTTCAGCGGCAAGAGACCCAGTACTTC. It translates to CSARDRWVQRQETQYF.